Sequencing of this TCR beta chain was carried out in a study of blood T cell repertoires in COVID-19. Whole-study context: Acute and convalescent COVID-19 specimens originated in the United States, Italy and Spain. T cells, B-cell-depleted T cells, or PBMCs supplied cDNA or gDNA.

Deletions cut 3 bases from V and 3 bases from J, with 13 bases between. Germline loops: CDR1 SGHRS, CDR2 YFSETQ. The CDR3 consists of 14 residues. Methods used by the authors: Nucleated cell counts were estimated from reference gene primer amplification. Sequenced by immunoSEQ multiplex PCR; TCRdb stores in-frame clones only, minus some. For V, J and clone size, that table is used; D and trimming come from the DNA. Among approximately 110,000 clones listed, 70% to 90% were seen once. The TCR originated in a human donor in a cohort sampled during active COVID-19. The chain joins TRBV5-1 to TRBJ2-7; no firm D call. The sample was peripheral blood. In DNA, the CDR3 is TGCGCCAGCAGCTCGGTCAGCGCTAGCTACGAGCAGTACTTC. Encoded protein: CASSSVSASYEQYF.